This T cell receptor (beta chain) was identified in a study of cytotoxic CD8 clonotypes in ibrutinib-treated CLL. This table comes from immunoSEQ multiplex PCR, and its TCRdb copy is limited to in-frame clones, with some not included. The data hold thousands of clones, with 60% to 65% observed a single time. Germline assignment: CDR1 SGHVS and CDR2 FQNEAQ. Trimming cost V 1 base and J 1 base, with 10 bases left between them. The length of the CDR3 is 15 residues. The rearrangement uses TRBV7-8 and TRBJ1-1, with D perhaps TRBD1 (6 bases). The origin of this receptor is a human donor with chronic lymphocytic leukemia. Sequencing was performed on PBMCs, taken before ibrutinib treatment. CDR3 DNA: TGTGCCAGCAGCTTAGGCGGGGGGGCGAACACTGAAGCTTTCTTT. Protein sequence: CASSLGGGANTEAFF.